The 21 T cell receptor beta chains listed next were all sequenced from one sample in a study of shared clonotypes between healthy human individuals. The protocol was immunoSEQ multiplex PCR, while the TCRdb copy is restricted to in-frame clones and leaves out a portion. Of under 1,900,000 clones listed, just under 99% are singletons. The material sequenced was naive CD4+ T cells sorted from blood. The sample's subset: CD45RA+ positively selected. The receptors derive from a young man in good health.

This chain links TRBV28 with TRBJ2-4; weak D call: TRBD1 (6 bases). From germline, CDR1 is MDHEN and CDR2 SYDVKM. There are 16 residues in the CDR3. V lost 8 bases, J lost 0 bases, and 17 bases lay in between. As DNA, the CDR3 is TGTGCCAGCGGTCCAGGGGACACCCTAGCCAAAAACATTCAGTACTTC. Residues: CASGPGDTLAKNIQYF.

CDR3: CASSSTSDAEAFF. The CDR3 DNA is TGTGCCAGCAGTTCCACTTCGGACGCTGAAGCTTTCTTT. The gene calls are TRBV2 and TRBJ1-1, with no clear D. Trimming cost V 5 bases and J 6 bases, with 13 bases left between them. Germline V gene sequence: CDR1 SNHLY, CDR2 FYNNEI. The CDR3 is 13 amino acids.

V is TRBV7-2 and J is TRBJ2-2; weak D call: TRBD2 (6 bases). This CDR3 has 16 amino acids. Trimming stripped 7 bases from V and 4 bases from J, with 19 bases between. Germline loops: CDR1 SGHTA, CDR2 FQGNSA. Here the CDR3 reads CASINGRLASTGELFF. CDR3 sequence (DNA): TGTGCCAGCATCAACGGCCGTCTAGCGAGCACCGGGGAGCTGTTTTTT. The full variable domain, completed using reference TRBV7-2 and TRBJ2-2, is GAGVSQSPSNKVTEKGKDVELRCDPISGHTALYWYRQSLGQGLEFLIYFQGNSAPDKSGLPSDRFSAERTGGSVSTLTIQRTQQEDSAVYLCASINGRLASTGELFFGEGSRLTVL.

The DNA for the CDR3 is TGTGCCAGTAGTGGAAGACTAGCGGGAGTATACAATGAGCAGTTCTTC. This sequence encodes CASSGRLAGVYNEQFF. The rearrangement links TRBV19 to TRBJ2-1, with 12 bases fitting TRBD2. Per germline, CDR1 LNHDA and CDR2 SQIVND (reference sequence). The CDR3 loop spans 16 amino acids. Trimming removed 5 bases from V and 4 bases from J; junction bases left unmatched: 6.

The V call is TRBV11-3, the J call TRBJ2-3, with D maybe TRBD2 (5 bases). This CDR3 has 15 residues. Germline V gene sequence: CDR1 SGHNT, CDR2 YENEEA. V gave up 4 bases and J gave up 0 bases, with 11 bases separating them. CDR3: CASSYRSGSTDTQYF. In DNA form, the CDR3 reads TGTGCCAGCAGCTACCGTTCGGGGAGCACAGATACGCAGTATTTT.

V usage is TRBV4-3 and J usage is TRBJ1-5; TRBD1 matches 7 bases. With V trimmed by 0 bases and J by 1 base, 9 bases remained unmatched. Germline values: CDR1 LGHNA, CDR2 YSLEER. The length of the CDR3 is 18 residues. The DNA of the CDR3 is TGCGCCAGCAGCCAAGATCCTCCCGGGACAGTCAGCAATCAGCCCCAGCATTTT. It translates to CASSQDPPGTVSNQPQHF.

This chain joins TRBV19 and TRBJ2-1; D possibly corresponds to TRBD1 (5 bases). The CDR3 contains 16 residues. Germline loops: CDR1 LNHDA, CDR2 SQIVND (reference sequence). V was shortened by 2 bases and J by 5 bases, with 16 bases between the two germline ends. The CDR3 region is CASSITRVITNNEQFF. Written as DNA, the CDR3 is TGTGCCAGTAGTATAACCAGGGTAATTACTAACAATGAGCAGTTCTTC.

On this clone itself: Possible read error: a much larger clone is one base away. Other DNA sequences in the sample encode the same CDR3. CDR3 in DNA: TGCGCCAGCAGCTTCGAAGAGACCCAGTACTTC. It specifies CASSFEETQYF. V usage is TRBV5-1 and J usage is TRBJ2-5; D unresolved. The CDR3 sequence is 11 residues long. Germline CDR1 SGHRS, CDR2 YFSETQ. Trimming removed 2 bases from V and 3 bases from J, with 2 bases in between.

The J gene is TRBJ1-1, the V gene TRBV7-9; D call uncertain. The CDR3 covers 16 residues. Trimming cost V 5 bases and J 4 bases, with 20 bases left between them. Germline V CDR1 and CDR2: SEHNR, FQNEAQ (reference sequence). The CDR3 bases are TGTGCCAGCAGCCCAAAGGGTCCACCCCAGGCCACTGAAGCTTTCTTT. Translating gives CASSPKGPPQATEAFF.

This chain links TRBV4-2 with TRBJ2-7; TRBD2 agrees at 10 bases. Germline V gene lookup returns CDR1 LGHNA and CDR2 YNFKEQ. V was pared by 3 bases and J by 3 bases, with 8 bases of the junction left unmatched. The CDR3 contains 16 residues. CDR3 protein: CASSQSLAGVFYEQYF. CDR3 DNA sequence: TGTGCCAGCAGCCAGTCCCTAGCGGGAGTTTTCTACGAGCAGTACTTC.

The CDR3 here is CAWSSGGDEQYF. In nucleotides, the CDR3 is TGTGCCTGGAGCTCTGGCGGGGACGAGCAGTACTTC. The chain employs TRBV30 and TRBJ2-7; a possible D gene is TRBD2 (6 bases). V dropped 3 bases and J dropped 5 bases, with 11 bases sitting between them. The V gene's germline CDR1 is GTSNPN and CDR2 SVGIG (reference sequence). The CDR3 totals 12 residues.

The chain links TRBV9 to TRBJ2-1, with 8 bases fitting TRBD2. The germline V gene has CDR1 SGDLS and CDR2 YYNGEE. After removal of 4 bases from V and 7 bases from J, the junction contained 10 bases not matched to a gene. The CDR3 sequence is 15 residues long. The CDR3 region has the DNA TGTGCCAGCAGCATCCAGGGGACTAGTTGGAATGAGCAGTTCTTC. It yields the protein CASSIQGTSWNEQFF.

The sample holds one count of this clone. The chain couples TRBV5-1 to TRBJ2-3, with TRBD2 identical over 16 bases. From germline, CDR1 is SGHRS and CDR2 YFSETQ. The CDR3 totals 17 residues. Unmatched junction bases numbered 9, after V lost 4 bases and J lost 7 bases. Here the CDR3 DNA reads TGCGCCAGCAGCACCGGGACTAGCGGGAGGGCCATGAATACGCAGTATTTT. Translating it yields CASSTGTSGRAMNTQYF.

This chain joins TRBV18 and TRBJ2-1, with TRBD1 identical over 7 bases. The J segment lost 0 bases and the V segment lost 3 bases, leaving 2 bases of the junction unmatched. Germline CDR1 reads KGHSH; CDR2 reads LQKENI. The CDR3 runs 15 residues. The chain's CDR3 is CASSPQGVSYNEQFF. The CDR3 DNA reads as TGTGCCAGCTCACCTCAGGGGGTCTCCTACAATGAGCAGTTCTTC.

This chain connects TRBV2 to TRBJ2-1; 9 nucleotides match TRBD2. The ends lost 6 bases at V and 9 bases at J; junction bases unmatched: 6. The germline CDR1 and CDR2 sequences are SNHLY and FYNNEI. The CDR3 totals 13 residues. Here the CDR3 reads CASSLAGVGEQFF. The CDR3, as DNA: TGTGCCAGCAGCTTAGCGGGAGTAGGTGAGCAGTTCTTC.

This chain links TRBV19 with TRBJ1-5; D not resolved. Germline CDR1 LNHDA, CDR2 SQIVND (reference sequence). This CDR3 comprises 13 residues. The ends were cut back, 10 bases at V and 4 bases at J, with 14 bases in the middle. The CDR3 nucleotides read TGTGCCAAGTGCGGGCTAGAGAATCAGCCCCAGCATTTT. Amino acid sequence: CAKCGLENQPQHF.

V is TRBV7-6 and J is TRBJ2-1; 8 bases are shared with TRBD1. V lost 3 bases and J lost 6; bases outside the gene matches: 4. This CDR3 spans 14 amino acids. CDR1 SGHVS and CDR2 FNYEAQ come from the germline V gene. In nucleotides, the CDR3 is TGTGCCAGCAGCTTGGTCGACAGGGGCAATGAGCAGTTCTTC. Translating gives CASSLVDRGNEQFF.

This clone was seen a single time. The rearrangement uses TRBV2 and TRBJ2-1; 9 nucleotides line up with TRBD2. CDR3 length: 15 residues. The V and J ends lost 4 bases and 4 bases, in that order; junction bases with no gene match: 5. Germline V gene lookup returns CDR1 SNHLY and CDR2 FYNNEI. The CDR3 DNA reads TGTGCCAGCAGTGTGCTTAGCGGGAGATACAATGAGCAGTTCTTC. Residues: CASSVLSGRYNEQFF. Based on the CDR3 plus reference TRBV2 and TRBJ2-1, the full variable domain is EPEVTQTPSHQVTQMGQEVILRCVPISNHLYFYWYRQILGQKVEFLVSFYNNEISEKSEIFDDQFSVERPDGSNFTLKIRSTKLEDSAMYFCASSVLSGRYNEQFFGPGTRLTVL.

The chain is built from TRBV5-1 and TRBJ1-4; D is unresolved. The CDR3 spans 14 residues. V dropped 1 base and J dropped 8 bases, with 12 bases sitting between them. From germline, CDR1 is SGHRS and CDR2 YFSETQ. CDR3 in DNA: TGCGCCAGCAGCTTGACCGGGTTGGGGGAAAAACTGTTTTTT. This sequence encodes CASSLTGLGEKLFF.

This chain uses TRBV10-3 with TRBJ2-3; D is unresolved. CDR1 and CDR2 (germline): ENHRY, SYGVKD. The length of the CDR3 is 16 residues. V lost 1 base and J 5 bases, leaving 16 bases between the germline ends. CDR3 residues: CAISEFTPKGLDTQYF. The CDR3 DNA follows: TGTGCCATCAGTGAGTTTACACCGAAAGGGCTAGATACGCAGTATTTT.

This clone was found once. The rearrangement links TRBV5-5 to TRBJ2-3; D call uncertain. Trimming took off 4 bases at V and 0 bases at J, with 9 bases between the two ends. Germline CDR1 is SGHKS and CDR2 is YYEKEE (reference sequence). The CDR3 totals 14 residues. The DNA of the CDR3 is TGTGCCAGCAGCCGAACACAGAGCACAGATACGCAGTATTTT. Its translation: CASSRTQSTDTQYF. Looking up the rest from reference TRBV5-5 and TRBJ2-3 gives the full variable domain: DAGVTQSPTHLIKTRGQQVTLRCSPISGHKSVSWYQQVLGQGPQFIFQYYEKEERGRGNFPDRFSARQFPNYSSELNVNALLLGDSALYLCASSRTQSTDTQYFGPGTRLTVL.